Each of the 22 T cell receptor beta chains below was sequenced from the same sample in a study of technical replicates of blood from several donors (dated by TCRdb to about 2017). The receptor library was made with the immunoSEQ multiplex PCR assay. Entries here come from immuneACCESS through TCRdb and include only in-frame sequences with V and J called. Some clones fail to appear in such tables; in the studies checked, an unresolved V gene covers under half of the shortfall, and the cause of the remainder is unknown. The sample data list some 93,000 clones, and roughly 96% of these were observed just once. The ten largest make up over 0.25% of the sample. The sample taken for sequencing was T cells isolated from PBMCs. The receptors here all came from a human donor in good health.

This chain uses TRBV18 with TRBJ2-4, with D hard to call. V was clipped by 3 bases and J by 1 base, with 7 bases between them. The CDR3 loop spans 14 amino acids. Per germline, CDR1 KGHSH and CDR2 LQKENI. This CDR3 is CASSPEAAKNIQYF. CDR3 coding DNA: TGTGCCAGCTCACCTGAAGCCGCCAAAAACATTCAGTACTTC.

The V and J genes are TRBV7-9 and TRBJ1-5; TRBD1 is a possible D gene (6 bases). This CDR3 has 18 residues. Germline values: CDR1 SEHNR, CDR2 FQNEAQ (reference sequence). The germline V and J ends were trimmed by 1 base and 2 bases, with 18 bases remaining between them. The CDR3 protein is CASSLGTGGLARNQPQHF. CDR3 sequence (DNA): TGTGCCAGCAGCTTAGGTACGGGGGGCTTGGCCCGCAATCAGCCCCAGCATTTT.

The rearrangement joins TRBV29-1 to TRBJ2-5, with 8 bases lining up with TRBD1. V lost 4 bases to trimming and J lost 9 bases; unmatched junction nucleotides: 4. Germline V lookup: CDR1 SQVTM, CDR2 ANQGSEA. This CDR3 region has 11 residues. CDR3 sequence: CSVAQGEAQYF. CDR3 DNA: TGCAGCGTTGCACAGGGGGAGGCCCAGTACTTC.

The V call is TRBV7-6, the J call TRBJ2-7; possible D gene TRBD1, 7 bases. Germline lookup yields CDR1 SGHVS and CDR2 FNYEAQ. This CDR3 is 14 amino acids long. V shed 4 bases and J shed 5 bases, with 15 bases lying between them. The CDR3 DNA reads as TGTGCCAGCAGCTCCGACAGGGAGGTGGACGAGCAGTACTTC. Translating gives CASSSDREVDEQYF.

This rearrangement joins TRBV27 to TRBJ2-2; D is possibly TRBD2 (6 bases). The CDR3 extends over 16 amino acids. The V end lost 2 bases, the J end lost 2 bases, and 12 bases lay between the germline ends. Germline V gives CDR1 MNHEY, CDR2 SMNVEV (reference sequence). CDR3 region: CASSLRQGGNTGELFF. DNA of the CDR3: TGTGCCAGCAGTTTACGGCAGGGAGGAAACACCGGGGAGCTGTTTTTT.

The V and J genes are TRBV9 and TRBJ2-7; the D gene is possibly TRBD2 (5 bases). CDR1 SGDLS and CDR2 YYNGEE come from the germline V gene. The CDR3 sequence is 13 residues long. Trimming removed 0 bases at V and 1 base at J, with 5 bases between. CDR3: CASSVGGSYEQYF. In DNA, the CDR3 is TGTGCCAGCAGCGTAGGCGGGTCCTACGAGCAGTACTTC. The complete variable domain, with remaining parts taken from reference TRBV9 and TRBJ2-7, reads DSGVTQTPKHLITATGQRVTLRCSPRSGDLSVYWYQQSLDQGLQFLIQYYNGEERAKGNILERFSAQQFPDLHSELNLSSLELGDSALYFCASSVGGSYEQYFGPGTRLTVT.

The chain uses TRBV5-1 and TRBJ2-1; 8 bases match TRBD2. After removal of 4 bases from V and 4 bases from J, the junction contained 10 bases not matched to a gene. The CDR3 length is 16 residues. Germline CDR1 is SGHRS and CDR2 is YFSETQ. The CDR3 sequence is CASSRLATSRYNEQFF. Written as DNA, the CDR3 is TGCGCCAGCAGCCGACTAGCGACTTCACGGTACAATGAGCAGTTCTTC.

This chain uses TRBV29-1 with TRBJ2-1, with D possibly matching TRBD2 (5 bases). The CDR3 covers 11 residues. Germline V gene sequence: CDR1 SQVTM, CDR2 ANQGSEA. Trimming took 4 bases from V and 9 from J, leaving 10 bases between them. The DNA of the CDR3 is TGCAGCGTTGGTACTAGGCGTGAGCAGTTCTTC. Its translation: CSVGTRREQFF.

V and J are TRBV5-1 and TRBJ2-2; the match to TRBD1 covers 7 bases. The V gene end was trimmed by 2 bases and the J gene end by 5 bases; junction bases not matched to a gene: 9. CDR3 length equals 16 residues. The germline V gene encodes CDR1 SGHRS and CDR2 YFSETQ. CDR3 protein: CASSFGTDILTGELFF. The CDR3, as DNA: TGCGCCAGCAGCTTCGGGACAGATATCTTGACCGGGGAGCTGTTTTTT.

The CDR3 loop is CASSQTTSGGPNTGELFF. The CDR3 region has the DNA TGTGCCAGCAGCCAGACGACTAGCGGGGGACCGAACACCGGGGAGCTGTTTTTT. V and J are TRBV4-2 and TRBJ2-2, with 12 bases aligning to TRBD2. Trimming at V came to 3 bases and at J to 0 bases, leaving 5 bases not matched to a gene. The CDR3 is 18 residues long. Germline CDR1 is LGHNA and CDR2 is YNFKEQ.

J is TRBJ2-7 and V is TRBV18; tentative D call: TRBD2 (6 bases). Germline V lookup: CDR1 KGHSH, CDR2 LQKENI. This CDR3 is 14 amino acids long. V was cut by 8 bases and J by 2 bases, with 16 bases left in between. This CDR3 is CASAPRSGTYEQYF. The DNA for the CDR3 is TGTGCCAGCGCCCCCCGTAGCGGTACCTACGAGCAGTACTTC. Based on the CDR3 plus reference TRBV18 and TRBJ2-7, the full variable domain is NAGVMQNPRHLVRRRGQEARLRCSPMKGHSHVYWYRQLPEEGLKFMVYLQKENIIDESGMPKERFSAEFPKEGPSILRIQQVVRGDSAAYFCASAPRSGTYEQYFGPGTRLTVT.

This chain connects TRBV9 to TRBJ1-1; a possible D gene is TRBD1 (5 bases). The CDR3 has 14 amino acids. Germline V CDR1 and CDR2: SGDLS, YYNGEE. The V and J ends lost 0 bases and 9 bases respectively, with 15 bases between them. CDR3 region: CASSVAEAGSQAFF. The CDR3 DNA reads TGTGCCAGCAGCGTAGCTGAGGCAGGGTCCCAAGCTTTCTTT.

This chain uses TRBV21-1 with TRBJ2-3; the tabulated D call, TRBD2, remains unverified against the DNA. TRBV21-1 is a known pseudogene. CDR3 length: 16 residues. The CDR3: CASTPTGLVREDTQYF. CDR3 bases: TGTGCCAGCACTCCAACCGGACTAGTTCGGGAGGATACGCAGTATTTT.

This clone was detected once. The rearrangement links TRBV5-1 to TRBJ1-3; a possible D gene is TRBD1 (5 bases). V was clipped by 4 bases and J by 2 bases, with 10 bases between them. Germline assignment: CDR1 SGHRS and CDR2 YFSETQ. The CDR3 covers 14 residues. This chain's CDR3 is CASSVWGPGNTIYF. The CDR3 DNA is TGCGCCAGCAGCGTGTGGGGCCCTGGAAACACCATATATTTT.

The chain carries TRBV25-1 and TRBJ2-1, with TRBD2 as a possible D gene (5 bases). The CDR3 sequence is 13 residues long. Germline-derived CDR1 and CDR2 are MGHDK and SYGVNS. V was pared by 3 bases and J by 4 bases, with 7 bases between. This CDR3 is CASSDWEYNEQFF. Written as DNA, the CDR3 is TGTGCCAGCAGTGACTGGGAGTACAATGAGCAGTTCTTC. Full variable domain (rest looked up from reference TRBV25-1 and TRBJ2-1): EADIYQTPRYLVIGTGKKITLECSQTMGHDKMYWYQQDPGMELHLIHYSYGVNSTEKGDLSSESTVSRIRTEHFPLTLESARPSHTSQYLCASSDWEYNEQFFGPGTRLTVL.

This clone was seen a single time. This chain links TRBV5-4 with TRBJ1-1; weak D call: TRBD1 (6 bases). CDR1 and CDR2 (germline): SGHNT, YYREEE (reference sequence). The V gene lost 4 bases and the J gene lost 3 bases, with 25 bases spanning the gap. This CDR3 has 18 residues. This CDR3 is CASSPPVGAWAGDTEAFF. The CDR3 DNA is TGTGCCAGCAGCCCCCCCGTAGGGGCCTGGGCAGGGGACACTGAAGCTTTCTTT.

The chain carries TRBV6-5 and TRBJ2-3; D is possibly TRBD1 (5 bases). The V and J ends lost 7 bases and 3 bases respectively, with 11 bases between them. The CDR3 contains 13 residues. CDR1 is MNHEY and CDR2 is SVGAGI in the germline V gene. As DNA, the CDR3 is TGTGCCAGCAACCCAGGGAAAACAGATACGCAGTATTTT. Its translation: CASNPGKTDTQYF.

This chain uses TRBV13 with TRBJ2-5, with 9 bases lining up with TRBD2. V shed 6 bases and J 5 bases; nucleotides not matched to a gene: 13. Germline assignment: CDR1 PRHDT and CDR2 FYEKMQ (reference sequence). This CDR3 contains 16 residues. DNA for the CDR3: TGTGCCAGCAGACCCGGAGGGCGGGGGGGCCCTGAGACCCAGTACTTC. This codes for CASRPGGRGGPETQYF. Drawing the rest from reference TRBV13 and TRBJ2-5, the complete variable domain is AAGVIQSPRHLIKEKRETATLKCYPIPRHDTVYWYQQGPGQDPQFLISFYEKMQSDKGSIPDRFSAQQFSDYHSELNMSSLELGDSALYFCASRPGGRGGPETQYFGPGTRLLVL.

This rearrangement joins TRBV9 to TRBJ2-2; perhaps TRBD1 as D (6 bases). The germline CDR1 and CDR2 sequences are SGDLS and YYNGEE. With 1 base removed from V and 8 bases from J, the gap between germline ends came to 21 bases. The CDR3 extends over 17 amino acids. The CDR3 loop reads CASSVLPKQGRRGELFF. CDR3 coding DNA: TGTGCCAGCAGCGTACTCCCCAAACAGGGAAGGAGGGGGGAGCTGTTTTTT.

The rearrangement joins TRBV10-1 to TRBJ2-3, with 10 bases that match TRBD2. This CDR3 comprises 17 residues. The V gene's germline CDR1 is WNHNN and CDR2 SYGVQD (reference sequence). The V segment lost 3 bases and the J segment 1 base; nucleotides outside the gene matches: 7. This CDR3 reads CASSDGSGRIRTDTQYF. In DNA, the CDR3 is TGCGCCAGCAGTGACGGTAGCGGGAGGATCCGCACAGATACGCAGTATTTT.

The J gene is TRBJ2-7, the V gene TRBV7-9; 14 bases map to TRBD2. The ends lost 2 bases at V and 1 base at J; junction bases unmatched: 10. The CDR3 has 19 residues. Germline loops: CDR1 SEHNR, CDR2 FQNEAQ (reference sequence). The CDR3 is CASSLPMTSGRAFSYEQYF. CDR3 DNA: TGTGCCAGCAGCTTACCCATGACTAGCGGGAGGGCCTTTTCCTACGAGCAGTACTTC.

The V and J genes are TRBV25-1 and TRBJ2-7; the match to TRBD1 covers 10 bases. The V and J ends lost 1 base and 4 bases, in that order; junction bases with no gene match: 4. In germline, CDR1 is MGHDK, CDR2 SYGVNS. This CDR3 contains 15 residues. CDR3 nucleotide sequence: TGTGCCAGCAGTGAATTAGGGACAGGGGCATACGAGCAGTACTTC. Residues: CASSELGTGAYEQYF.